One and the same sample provided the 25 T cell receptor beta chains below, sequenced in a study of T cells in Graves' hyperthyroidism and ophthalmopathy (dated by TCRdb to about 2019). The library relied on multiplex PCR. TCRdb lists the instrument as Illumina HiSeq 2000. The TCR beta CDR3 regions were amplified from the RNA transcripts. The first round of RT-PCR for the TCR CDR3 was performed with the HTBI primer set and the Qiagen OneStep RT-PCR kit. TCRdb reprocessing: public reads trimmed at Q25 with fastp, clones called with MiXCR, in-frame beta chains kept. Entries that share a CDR3 protein sequence are merged under the most common genes and DNA. The sample table contains about 540,000 distinct CDR3 sequences; only one count was recorded for around 46% of them. The ten top clones hold 8.2% of the sample. The sequenced sample consisted of peripheral blood or thyroid tissue (not recorded which). The source of these receptors is a woman aged 18-29 years with Graves' hyperthyroidism. Donor details come from another sample of the same person, matched by shared clones.

There are many counts of this clonotype. The J gene is TRBJ1-5, the V gene TRBV7-2; 11 nucleotides line up with TRBD1. The germline V gene has CDR1 SGHTA and CDR2 FQGNSA. The CDR3 runs 13 residues. Germline trimming cut 5 bases from V and 7 bases from J; bases unmatched to any gene: 1. The CDR3 reads CASSRDRGQPQHF. The CDR3 DNA follows: TGTGCCAGCAGCCGGGACAGGGGGCAGCCCCAGCATTTT.

There are a few counts of this clonotype. The chain combines TRBV14 with TRBJ1-2; possibly TRBD1 for D (6 bases). The CDR3 totals 14 residues. The germline gives CDR1 SGHDN, CDR2 FVKESK. Deletions cut 1 base from V and 6 bases from J, with 12 bases between. The DNA of the CDR3 is TGTGCCAGCAGCCAAGTACGAGGGGGAAATGGCTACACCTTC. Protein product: CASSQVRGGNGYTF.

This clonotype was seen more than once but under ten times. The V and J genes are TRBV20-1 and TRBJ2-7, with TRBD2 matching over 9 bases. The germline V gene encodes CDR1 DFQATT and CDR2 SNEGSKA (reference sequence). The CDR3 contains 12 residues. V lost 6 bases, J lost 6 bases, and 6 bases stayed unmatched. CDR3 nucleotide sequence: TGCAGTGCCCCCACGACTAGCGGCGAGCAGTACTTC. Residues: CSAPTTSGEQYF.

This clonotype occurred a few times. The rearrangement uses TRBV20-1 and TRBJ1-2; a weak D match, TRBD1 (6 bases). Per the germline V gene, CDR1 is DFQATT and CDR2 is SNEGSKA (reference sequence). V dropped 1 base and J dropped 3 bases, with 18 bases sitting between them. The CDR3 runs to 16 residues. DNA for the CDR3: TGCAGTGCTAGAGGATGGACAGCCCTGGAGGACTATGGCTACACCTTC. Translated: CSARGWTALEDYGYTF.

Only one count was recorded for this clonotype. This could be a read error, since a much larger clone is one nucleotide away. V usage is TRBV24-1 and J usage is TRBJ2-5; TRBD1 aligns across 9 bases. The CDR3 has 15 amino acids. Germline assignment: CDR1 KGHDR and CDR2 SFDVKD. CDR3 coding DNA: TGTGCCAGCAGTGATGGGACAGGGTTTATGGAGACCCAGTACTTC. It codes for CASSDGTGFMETQYF.

Comment on this clonotype: Given a much more abundant clone one base away, this may be a read error. The gene calls are TRBV7-3 and TRBJ1-3; D gene unclear. The CDR3 is 13 residues long. Germline CDR1 reads SGHTA; CDR2 reads FQGTGA. The CDR3 is CTSSPSTGNTIYF. DNA for the CDR3: TGTACCAGCAGCCCATCTACTGGAAACACCATATATTTT. The full variable domain, completed using reference TRBV7-3 and TRBJ1-3, is GAGVSQTPSNKVTEKGKYVELRCDPISGHTALYWYRQSLGQGPEFLIYFQGTGAADDSGLPNDRFFAVRPEGSVSTLKIQRTERGDSAVYLCTSSPSTGNTIYFGEGSWLTVV.

This clonotype showed up just a few times. J is TRBJ1-4 and V is TRBV5-1, with 9 bases lining up with TRBD1. Germline V gene lookup returns CDR1 SGHRS and CDR2 YFSETQ. The trim removed 4 bases at V and 7 bases at J, leaving 8 bases unmatched. The CDR3 consists of 15 residues. The CDR3, as DNA: TGCGCCAGCAGCCCGATCCCGGGACAGGGTGAAAAACTGTTTTTT. Translation: CASSPIPGQGEKLFF.

V usage is TRBV5-1 and J usage is TRBJ2-6, with a tentative D call TRBD1 (6 bases). V was trimmed by 4 bases and J by 0 bases, leaving 8 bases between them. CDR1 and CDR2 from the germline V gene are SGHRS and YFSETQ. The length of the CDR3 is 15 residues. DNA of the CDR3: TGCGCCAGCAGCGGGGGCCTCTCTGGGGCCAACGTCCTGACTTTC. This encodes CASSGGLSGANVLTF.

CDR3 nucleotide sequence: TGTGCCAGCAGTTACGAAGCGAACACCGGGGAGCTGTTTTTT. This codes for CASSYEANTGELFF. The chain joins TRBV6-5 to TRBJ2-2; no reliable D call. The CDR3 loop spans 14 amino acids. Trimming cost V 2 bases and J 0 bases, with 4 bases left between them. Germline V CDR1 and CDR2: MNHEY, SVGAGI.

The genes are TRBV2 and TRBJ1-2, with D maybe TRBD1 (5 bases). CDR3 length equals 13 residues. Germline assignment: CDR1 SNHLY and CDR2 FYNNEI. The V gene lost 6 bases and the J gene lost 6 bases, with 14 bases spanning the gap. Here the CDR3 reads CASSPDGGDGYTF. The CDR3 nucleotides read TGTGCCAGCAGCCCGGACGGAGGGGATGGCTACACCTTC.

The sample holds a few counts of this clonotype. The CDR3 here is CASSLGTSGKEQYF. DNA of the CDR3: TGTGCCAGCAGCTTAGGGACTAGCGGGAAGGAGCAGTACTTC. The V gene is TRBV11-2, the J gene TRBJ2-7, with 12 positions matching TRBD2. The CDR3 extends over 14 amino acids. The germline V gene has CDR1 SGHAT and CDR2 FQNNGV. The junction had 2 bases not matched to a gene; V was cut back by 1 base and J by 7 bases.

There are a few counts of this clonotype. The chain is built from TRBV5-1 and TRBJ1-3; 7 bases line up with TRBD1. Germline loops: CDR1 SGHRS, CDR2 YFSETQ. The length of the CDR3 is 15 residues. After removal of 4 bases from V and 0 bases from J, the junction contained 4 bases not matched to a gene. CDR3: CASSIRGLSGNTIYF. For the CDR3, the DNA is TGCGCCAGCAGCATAAGGGGGCTCTCTGGAAACACCATATATTTT.

The V call is TRBV29-1, the J call TRBJ1-1; TRBD1 matches 7 bases. V was pared by 8 bases and J by 1 base, with 10 bases of the junction left unmatched. Germline-derived CDR1 and CDR2 are SQVTM and ANQGSEA. The CDR3 has 14 amino acids. This chain's CDR3 is CSLSPGTENTEAFF. CDR3 nucleotides: TGCAGCTTAAGCCCTGGGACAGAGAACACTGAAGCTTTCTTT.

J is TRBJ1-2 and V is TRBV12-3 or TRBV12-4; D perhaps matches TRBD1 (6 bases). The CDR3 is 13 residues long. The V and J ends lost 7 bases and 7 bases respectively, with 16 bases between them. The CDR3 reads CASISGGQFGYTF. The CDR3 DNA reads as TGTGCCAGCATCTCGGGGGGGCAGTTTGGCTACACCTTC.

This clonotype was seen many times. The chain links TRBV2 to TRBJ2-5; D is perhaps TRBD2 (5 bases). This CDR3 has 13 residues. Germline values: CDR1 SNHLY, CDR2 FYNNEI. The V gene lost 6 bases and the J gene lost 1 base, with 9 bases spanning the gap. CDR3 nucleotides: TGTGCCAGCAGCGCGCGGGCCCAAGAGACCCAGTACTTC. The encoded protein is CASSARAQETQYF.

This clonotype occurred a few times. In DNA, the CDR3 is TGCAGTGCTAGCCAGGGGGCAGGACCTGAAGCTTTCTTT. Its protein product is CSASQGAGPEAFF. V and J are TRBV20-1 and TRBJ1-1, with 8 bases matching TRBD1. After removal of 3 bases from V and 6 bases from J, the junction contained 6 bases not matched to a gene. Germline V gene data show CDR1 as DFQATT and CDR2 as SNEGSKA (reference sequence). There are 13 residues in the CDR3.

This clonotype has a count of ten or more. Germline is not matched at one junction end, which may reflect a read error. V and J are TRBV5-1 and TRBJ1-1, with D hard to call. The V gene's germline CDR1 is SGHRS and CDR2 YFSETQ. This CDR3 is 14 amino acids long. The CDR3 DNA reads as TGTGCCAGCAGCTTAGTTTTGGGGAACACTGAAGCTTTCTTT. It translates to CASSLVLGNTEAFF.

The gene calls are TRBV15 and TRBJ2-1; 8 positions agree with TRBD2. In germline, CDR1 is LNHNV, CDR2 YYDKDF (reference sequence). The CDR3 is made up of 14 amino acids. V shed 5 bases and J 5 bases; nucleotides not matched to a gene: 5. The CDR3 coding sequence is TGTGCCACCAGCCCCCGGACTAGCAACAATGAGCAGTTCTTC. Encoded protein: CATSPRTSNNEQFF.

About this clonotype: The junction departs from the called germline gene at one end, perhaps through a read error. V is TRBV7-9 and J is TRBJ1-5; unclear D gene. The CDR3 runs 17 residues. The germline V gene encodes CDR1 SEHNR and CDR2 FQNEAQ (reference sequence). The CDR3 spells CAGSSVSTLYSNQPQHF. In nucleotides, the CDR3 is TGTGCCGGCAGCTCCGTCTCAACACTCTATAGCAATCAGCCCCAGCATTTT.

V and J are TRBV12-3 or TRBV12-4 and TRBJ2-7, with TRBD2 matching over 7 bases. The CDR3 spans 13 residues. V was clipped by 7 bases and J by 3 bases; unmatched bases: 6. CDR3 DNA sequence: TGTGCCAGCAAGGCTAGCGGAATCTACGAGCAGTACTTC. Protein sequence: CASKASGIYEQYF.

With respect to this clonotype: A junction end diverges from the germline sequence, so it may reflect a read error. The chain has TRBV15 and TRBJ2-6, with 8 bases identical to TRBD1. Germline V gene lookup returns CDR1 LNHNV and CDR2 YYDKDF (reference sequence). The CDR3 extends over 13 amino acids. The CDR3 loop reads CATSRDRELTEAF. CDR3 DNA: TGTGCCACCAGCAGGGACAGGGAGCTTACTGAAGCTTTC.

The rearrangement joins TRBV2 to TRBJ1-1, with 8 bases that match TRBD1. V shed 6 bases and J 1 base; nucleotides not matched to a gene: 4. The CDR3 spans 14 residues. Germline-derived CDR1 and CDR2 are SNHLY and FYNNEI. The CDR3 bases are TGTGCCAGCAGAGAAACAGGGGGGAACACTGAAGCTTTCTTT. This encodes CASRETGGNTEAFF.

A remark on this clonotype: This is likely a read error, given that the CDR3 carries no conserved phenylalanine or tryptophan at its end. This chain joins TRBV10-3 and TRBJ2-2; D is unresolved. With 10 bases removed from V and 0 bases from J, the gap between germline ends came to 9 bases. CDR1 and CDR2 (germline): ENHRY, SYGVKD. The CDR3 length is 13 residues. The CDR3 reads CASKGTNTGELFS. DNA of the CDR3: TGTGCCAGCAAGGGCACGAACACCGGGGAGCTGTTTTCT.

The chain is built from TRBV7-8 and TRBJ1-5, with a tentative D call TRBD1 (6 bases). Trimming shortened V by 6 bases and J by 11 bases, and 17 bases separated the two germline ends. In germline, CDR1 is SGHVS, CDR2 FQNEAQ. The CDR3 sequence is 13 residues long. This chain's CDR3 is CASSYREAETQHF. The CDR3, as DNA: TGTGCCAGCAGTTACAGGGAAGCGGAGACCCAGCATTTT.

This clonotype was seen at least ten times. The chain couples TRBV7-2 to TRBJ1-6, with unresolved D. Trimming took 2 bases from V and 9 from J, leaving 8 bases between them. This CDR3 has 13 amino acids. The germline V gene encodes CDR1 SGHTA and CDR2 FQGNSA. CDR3: CASSLMLGSPLHF. CDR3 nucleotide sequence: TGTGCCAGCAGCTTAATGCTCGGTTCACCCCTCCACTTT.